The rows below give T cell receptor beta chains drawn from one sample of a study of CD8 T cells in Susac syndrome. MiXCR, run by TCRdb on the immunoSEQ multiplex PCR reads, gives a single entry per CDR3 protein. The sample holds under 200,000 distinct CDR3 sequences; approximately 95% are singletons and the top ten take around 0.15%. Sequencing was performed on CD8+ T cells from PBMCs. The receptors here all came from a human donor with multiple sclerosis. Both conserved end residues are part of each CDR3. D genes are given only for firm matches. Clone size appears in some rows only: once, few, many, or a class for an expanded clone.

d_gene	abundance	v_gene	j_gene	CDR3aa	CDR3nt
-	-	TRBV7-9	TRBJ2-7	CASSLRQFHEQYF	TGTGCCAGCAGCTTAAGACAGTTCCACGAGCAGTACTTC
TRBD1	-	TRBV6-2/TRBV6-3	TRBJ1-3	CASSYSPTSIPGQANSGNTIYF	TGTGCCAGCAGTTACTCCCCGACCTCGATACCGGGACAGGCGAACTCTGGAAACACCATATATTTT
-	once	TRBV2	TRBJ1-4	CASLRRTATNEKLFF	TGTGCCAGCCTTAGACGGACAGCAACTAATGAAAAACTGTTTTTT
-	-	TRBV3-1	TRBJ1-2	CASSQDRRSGVNYGYTF	TGTGCCAGCAGCCAAGATCGGCGCAGCGGGGTTAACTATGGCTACACCTTC
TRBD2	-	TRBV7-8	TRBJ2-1	CASSPGTRVPFEQFF	TGTGCCAGCAGCCCCGGGACTAGAGTTCCTTTTGAGCAGTTCTTC
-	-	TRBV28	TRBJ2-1	CASTRTDYNEQFF	TGTGCCAGCACCAGGACTGATTACAATGAGCAGTTCTTC
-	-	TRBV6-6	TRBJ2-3	CASSQLDTQYF	TGTGCCAGCAGTCAACTAGATACGCAGTATTTT
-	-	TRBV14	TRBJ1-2	CASSQEEGINYGYTF	TGTGCCAGCAGCCAAGAAGAAGGGATTAACTATGGCTACACCTTC
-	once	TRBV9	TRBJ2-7	CASSPTDSFQVYEQYF	TGTGCCAGCAGCCCAACCGACAGCTTCCAAGTCTACGAGCAGTACTTC
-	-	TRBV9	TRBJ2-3	CASSVGSFETQYF	TGTGCCAGCAGCGTAGGTAGTTTCGAGACGCAGTATTTT
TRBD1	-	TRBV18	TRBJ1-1	CASSRIQGDMNTEAFF	TGTGCCAGCTCACGAATACAGGGGGACATGAACACTGAAGCTTTCTTT
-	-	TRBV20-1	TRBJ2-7	CSARDLTETYEQYF	TGCAGTGCTAGAGATTTAACGGAGACCTACGAGCAGTACTTC
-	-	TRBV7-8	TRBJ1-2	CASSASRRENYGYTF	TGTGCCAGCAGCGCATCCCGCAGGGAAAACTATGGCTACACCTTC
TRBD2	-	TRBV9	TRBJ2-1	CASSVASGSNEQFF	TGTGCCAGCAGCGTAGCAAGCGGGAGTAATGAGCAGTTCTTC
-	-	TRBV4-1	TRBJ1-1	CASSLIMNTEAFF	TGCGCCAGCAGCCTGATCATGAACACTGAAGCTTTCTTT
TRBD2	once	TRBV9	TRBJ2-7	CASSVGASGSSYEQYF	TGTGCCAGCAGCGTAGGGGCTAGCGGGAGCTCCTACGAGCAGTACTTC
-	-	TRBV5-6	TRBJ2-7	CASSFRGQYPHEQYF	TGTGCCAGCAGCTTTCGGGGCCAGTATCCTCACGAGCAGTACTTC
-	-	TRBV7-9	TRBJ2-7	CASSLGVGTYEQYF	TGTGCCAGCAGCTTAGGAGTGGGGACCTACGAGCAGTACTTC
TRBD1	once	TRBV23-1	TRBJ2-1	CASSLRTGTSEQFF	TGCGCCAGCAGCTTACGGACAGGCACGTCTGAGCAGTTCTTC
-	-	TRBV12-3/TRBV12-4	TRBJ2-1	CASSYERGNEQFF	TGTGCCAGCAGTTACGAGAGGGGAAATGAGCAGTTCTTC
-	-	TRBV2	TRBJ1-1	CVERTEAFF	TGTGTTGAGAGGACTGAAGCTTTCTTT
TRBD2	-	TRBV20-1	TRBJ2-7	CSADLLAESYEQYF	TGCAGTGCTGACCTTCTAGCGGAGTCCTACGAGCAGTACTTC
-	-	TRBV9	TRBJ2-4	CASSVSSLAKNIQYF	TGTGCCAGCAGCGTTTCCAGTCTAGCCAAAAACATTCAGTACTTC
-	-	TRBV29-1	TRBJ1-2	CSAPSGVGYGYTF	TGCAGCGCCCCAAGTGGGGTCGGCTATGGCTACACCTTC
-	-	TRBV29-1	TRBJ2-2	CSVEGGRYTGELFF	TGCAGCGTTGAAGGGGGGAGGTACACCGGGGAGCTGTTTTTT
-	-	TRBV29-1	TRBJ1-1	CSVDGSSNTEAFF	TGCAGCGTTGACGGCAGTTCGAACACTGAAGCTTTCTTT
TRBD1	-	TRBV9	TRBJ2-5	CASSATGGGETQYF	TGTGCCAGCAGCGCTACAGGGGGCGGAGAGACCCAGTACTTC
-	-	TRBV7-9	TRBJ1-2	CASSAGRNYGYTF	TGTGCCAGCAGCGCTGGACGTAACTATGGCTACACCTTC
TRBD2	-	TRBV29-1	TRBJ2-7	CSAGTSLGYEQYF	TGCAGCGCCGGGACTAGCCTAGGGTACGAGCAGTACTTC
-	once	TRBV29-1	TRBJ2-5	CSVEGGWGAEETQYF	TGCAGCGTTGAAGGCGGTTGGGGGGCGGAGGAGACCCAGTACTTC
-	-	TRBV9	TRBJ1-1	CASSPRRGRPQNTEAFF	TGTGCCAGCAGCCCTCGCCGGGGTCGCCCACAGAACACTGAAGCTTTCTTT
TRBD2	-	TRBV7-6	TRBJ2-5	CASSYRLARRQETQYF	TGTGCCAGCAGCTATCGACTAGCGAGAAGACAAGAGACCCAGTACTTC
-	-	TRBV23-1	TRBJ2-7	CASSQSGGTGRSYEQYF	TGCGCCAGCAGTCAATCGGGAGGGACAGGCCGATCCTACGAGCAGTACTTC
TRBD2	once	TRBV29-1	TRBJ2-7	CSVERRGSSYEQYF	TGCAGCGTTGAACGGCGGGGGAGCTCCTACGAGCAGTACTTC
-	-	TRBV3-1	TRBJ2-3	CASSQSLTDTQYF	TGTGCCAGCAGCCAGAGCCTCACAGATACGCAGTATTTT
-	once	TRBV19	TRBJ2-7	CASSMGHRGWEQYF	TGTGCCAGTAGTATGGGACACAGAGGGTGGGAGCAGTACTTC
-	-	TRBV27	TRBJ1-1	CASSRGSYTEAFF	TGTGCCAGCAGCCGGGGTAGCTATACTGAAGCTTTCTTT
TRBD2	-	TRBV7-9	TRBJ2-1	CAGWEGSYNEQFF	TGTGCTGGCTGGGAGGGCTCCTACAATGAGCAGTTCTTC
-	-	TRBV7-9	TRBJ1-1	CASNLWQEAFF	TGTGCCAGCAACTTGTGGCAGGAAGCTTTCTTT
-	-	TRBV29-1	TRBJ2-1	CSVDLSSYNEQFF	TGCAGCGTTGATTTGTCCTCCTACAATGAGCAGTTCTTC
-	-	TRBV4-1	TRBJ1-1	CASSQVAGTNTEAFF	TGCGCCAGCAGCCAAGTAGCTGGAACGAACACTGAAGCTTTCTTT
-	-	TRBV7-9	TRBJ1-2	CASSLAAEYYTF	TGTGCCAGCAGCTTAGCGGCAGAATACTACACCTTC
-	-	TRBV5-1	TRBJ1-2	CASSRHFYGYTF	TGCGCCAGCAGCCGACATTTCTATGGCTACACCTTC